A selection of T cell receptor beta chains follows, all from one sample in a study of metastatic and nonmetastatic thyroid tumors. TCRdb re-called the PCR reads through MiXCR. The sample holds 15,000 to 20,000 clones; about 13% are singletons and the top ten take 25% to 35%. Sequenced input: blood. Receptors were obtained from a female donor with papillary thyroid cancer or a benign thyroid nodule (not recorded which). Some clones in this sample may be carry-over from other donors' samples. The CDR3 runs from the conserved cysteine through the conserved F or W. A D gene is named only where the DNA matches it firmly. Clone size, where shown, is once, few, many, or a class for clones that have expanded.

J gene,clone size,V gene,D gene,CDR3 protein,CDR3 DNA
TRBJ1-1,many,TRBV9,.,CASSGNLRVTEAFF,TGTGCCAGCAGCGGAAATCTCCGGGTCACTGAAGCTTTCTTT
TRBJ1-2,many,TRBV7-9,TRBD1,CASSPGGTFGGYTF,TGTGCCAGCAGCCCAGGGGGGACATTTGGGGGCTACACCTTC
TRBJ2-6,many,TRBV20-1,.,CSALDGGPSGANVLTF,TGCAGTGCCCTGGATGGCGGACCCTCTGGGGCCAACGTCCTGACTTTC
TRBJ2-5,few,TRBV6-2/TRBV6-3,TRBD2,CASSEYRGGTSGGATQYF,TGTGCCAGCAGCGAATACCGAGGTGGGACTAGCGGGGGCGCGACCCAGTACTTC
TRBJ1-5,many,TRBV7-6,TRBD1,CASSLLVGGRNQPQHF,TGTGCCAGCAGCCTCCTTGTAGGGGGCCGCAATCAGCCCCAGCATTTT
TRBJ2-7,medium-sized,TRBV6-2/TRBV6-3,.,CASSSGSHEQYF,TGTGCCAGCAGCTCAGGGAGCCACGAGCAGTACTTC
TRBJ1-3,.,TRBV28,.,CACSNRYQITYF,TGTGCCTGCAGTAACCGATACCAAATTACTTATTTT
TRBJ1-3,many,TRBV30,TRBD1,CAWVQGAPGNTIYF,TGTGCCTGGGTACAGGGGGCGCCGGGAAACACCATATATTTT
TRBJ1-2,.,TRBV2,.,CASRQLGGGYTF,TGTGCCAGCAGACAACTTGGGGGTGGCTACACCTTC
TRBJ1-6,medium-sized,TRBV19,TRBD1,CASKGQGNSPLHF,TGTGCCAGTAAGGGACAGGGGAATTCACCCCTCCACTTT
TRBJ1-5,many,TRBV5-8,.,CASSRWGINQPQHF,TGTGCCAGCAGCCGCTGGGGGATCAATCAGCCCCAGCATTTT
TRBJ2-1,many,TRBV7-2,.,CASSATGRSSYNEQFF,TGTGCCAGCAGCGCAACCGGCAGGAGCTCCTACAATGAGCAGTTCTTC
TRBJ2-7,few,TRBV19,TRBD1,CASRKTGASYEQYF,TGTGCCAGTAGGAAAACAGGGGCGAGCTACGAGCAGTACTTC
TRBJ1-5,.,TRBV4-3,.,CASIQDEVQPQHF,TGCGCCAGCATCCAAGATGAGGTCCAGCCCCAGCATTTT
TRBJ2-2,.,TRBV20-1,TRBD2,CSARVFLGISGTTRTGELFF,TGCAGTGCTAGAGTTTTTCTTGGGATTAGCGGGACCACGCGCACCGGGGAGCTGTTTTTT
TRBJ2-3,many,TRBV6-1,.,CASRPASDTQYF,TGTGCCAGCAGACCCGCGTCAGATACGCAGTATTTT
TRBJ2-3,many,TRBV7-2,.,CASVTRSTDTQYF,TGTGCCAGCGTAACGCGGTCCACAGATACGCAGTATTTT
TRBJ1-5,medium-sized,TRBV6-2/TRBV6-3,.,CASSRGQGAQSQHF,TGTGCCAGCAGTAGAGGGCAGGGAGCCCAGTCCCAGCATTTT
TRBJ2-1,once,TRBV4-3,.,CASSQDGDNEQFF,TGCGCCAGCAGCCAAGATGGGGACAATGAGCAGTTCTTC
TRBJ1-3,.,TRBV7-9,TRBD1,CASSPWDRGGTIYF,TGTGCCAGCAGCCCATGGGACAGGGGGGGCACCATATATTTT
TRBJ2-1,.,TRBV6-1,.,CASTRSLGDLHNEQFF,TGTGCCAGCACCCGGAGCTTGGGGGACCTACACAATGAGCAGTTCTTC
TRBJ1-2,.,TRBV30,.,CAWKIVGAGVIYGYTF,TGTGCCTGGAAAATAGTTGGGGCAGGCGTCATCTATGGCTACACCTTC
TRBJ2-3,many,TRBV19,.,CASSPEESTDTQYF,TGTGCCAGTAGCCCCGAGGAGTCCACAGATACGCAGTATTTT
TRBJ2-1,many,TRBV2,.,CASEDREPPNEQFF,TGTGCCAGTGAGGATAGGGAGCCCCCCAATGAGCAGTTCTTC
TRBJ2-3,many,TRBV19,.,CASSPGTPFGDTQYF,TGTGCCAGTAGCCCCGGGACCCCATTCGGGGATACGCAGTATTTT
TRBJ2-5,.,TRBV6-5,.,CASSYGFFGRETQYF,TGTGCCAGCAGTTACGGGTTCTTTGGGCGGGAGACCCAGTACTTC
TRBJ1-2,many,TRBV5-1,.,CASSSILTGPYGYTF,TGCGCCAGCAGCTCGATCTTAACAGGGCCCTATGGCTACACCTTC
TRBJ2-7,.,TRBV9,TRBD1,CASSPTGDPIQYF,TGTGCCAGCAGCCCCACAGGGGATCCAATCCAGTACTTC
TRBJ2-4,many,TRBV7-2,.,CASSLSSGQGIQYF,TGTGCCAGCAGTCTATCTAGCGGACAGGGCATTCAGTACTTC
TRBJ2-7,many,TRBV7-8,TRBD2,CASSLTSGSYEQYF,TGTGCCAGCAGCTTGACTAGCGGGAGTTACGAGCAGTACTTC
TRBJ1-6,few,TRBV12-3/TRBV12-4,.,CASSARRGTLHF,TGTGCCAGCAGTGCCCGGCGTGGGACCCTCCACTTT
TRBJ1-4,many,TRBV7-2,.,CASSLGYRAANEKLFF,TGTGCCAGCAGCTTAGGCTACAGGGCAGCTAATGAAAAACTGTTTTTT
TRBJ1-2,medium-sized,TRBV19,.,CASTPAVGNYGYTF,TGTGCCAGTACCCCTGCTGTTGGGAACTATGGCTACACCTTC
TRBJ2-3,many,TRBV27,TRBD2,CASSNLRPAGDTDTQYF,TGTGCCAGCAGTAATCTCCGACCAGCGGGGGACACAGATACGCAGTATTTT
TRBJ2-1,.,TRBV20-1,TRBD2,CSAEPGTSGTISYNEQFF,TGCAGTGCCGAACCTGGGACTAGCGGAACCATTTCCTACAATGAGCAGTTCTTC
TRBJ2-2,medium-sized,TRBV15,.,CATSSIPNTGELFF,TGTGCCACCAGCAGTATACCGAACACCGGGGAGCTGTTTTTT
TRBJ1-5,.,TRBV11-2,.,CASSLAGFYQPQHF,TGTGCCAGCAGCTTAGCAGGTTTTTATCAGCCCCAGCATTTT
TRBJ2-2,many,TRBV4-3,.,CASSQAWGWSNTGELFF,TGCGCCAGCAGCCAGGCGTGGGGGTGGTCGAACACCGGGGAGCTGTTTTTT
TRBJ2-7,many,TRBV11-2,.,CASSSSTGSSYEQYF,TGTGCCAGCAGCTCATCCACGGGGAGCTCCTACGAGCAGTACTTC
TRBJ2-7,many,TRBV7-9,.,CASSTGSSREQYF,TGTGCCAGCAGCACAGGGTCCTCTCGCGAGCAGTACTTC
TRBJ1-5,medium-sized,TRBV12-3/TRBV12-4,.,CASSLTHGQPQHF,TGTGCCAGCAGTCTAACACACGGGCAGCCCCAGCATTTT
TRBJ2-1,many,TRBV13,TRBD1,CASSFGTGGNEQFF,TGTGCCAGCAGCTTCGGGACAGGGGGCAATGAGCAGTTCTTC
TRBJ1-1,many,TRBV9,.,CASSVGGGVTEAFF,TGTGCCAGCAGCGTAGGTGGGGGCGTCACTGAAGCTTTCTTT